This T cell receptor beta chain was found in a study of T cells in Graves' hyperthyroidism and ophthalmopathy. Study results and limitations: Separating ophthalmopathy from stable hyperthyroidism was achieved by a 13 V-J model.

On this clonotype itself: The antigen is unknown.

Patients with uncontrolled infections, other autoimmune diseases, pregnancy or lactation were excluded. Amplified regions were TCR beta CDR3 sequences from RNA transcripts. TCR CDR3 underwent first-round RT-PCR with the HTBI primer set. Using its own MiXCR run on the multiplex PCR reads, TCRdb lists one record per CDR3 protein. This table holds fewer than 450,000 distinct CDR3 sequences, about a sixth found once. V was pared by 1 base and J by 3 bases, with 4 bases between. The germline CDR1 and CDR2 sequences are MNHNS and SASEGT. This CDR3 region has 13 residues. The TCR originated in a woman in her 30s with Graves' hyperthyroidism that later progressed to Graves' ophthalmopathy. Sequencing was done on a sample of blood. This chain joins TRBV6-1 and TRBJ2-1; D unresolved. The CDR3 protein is CASSEGNYNEQFF. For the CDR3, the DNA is TGTGCCAGCAGTGAAGGGAACTACAATGAGCAGTTCTTC.